The clone carrying this T cell receptor beta chain was detected many times. Unique molecular identifiers featured in how the TCRbeta library was prepared. TCRdb reprocessed the PCR reads with MiXCR, giving one entry per CDR3 protein. The sample has around 340,000 distinct CDR3 sequences, more than 10% seen once; the top ten hold roughly 4.5%. Germline V gene sequence: CDR1 LGHDT, CDR2 YNNKEL (reference sequence). This CDR3 comprises 16 residues. The V end lost 3 bases, the J end lost 2 bases, and 15 bases lay between the germline ends. This record belongs to a study of T-cell reconstitution after alpha-beta-depleted transplantation in children.

Sequenced material: PBMCs, taken from the stem cell graft. The source is a human donor who donated a stem cell graft to a child with Fanconi anemia. The V and J genes are TRBV3-1 and TRBJ2-3; D perhaps matches TRBD2 (5 bases). In nucleotides, the CDR3 is TGTGCCAGCAGCCAGACCACGGGGTCCCCCACAGATACGCAGTATTTT. This translates into CASSQTTGSPTDTQYF.